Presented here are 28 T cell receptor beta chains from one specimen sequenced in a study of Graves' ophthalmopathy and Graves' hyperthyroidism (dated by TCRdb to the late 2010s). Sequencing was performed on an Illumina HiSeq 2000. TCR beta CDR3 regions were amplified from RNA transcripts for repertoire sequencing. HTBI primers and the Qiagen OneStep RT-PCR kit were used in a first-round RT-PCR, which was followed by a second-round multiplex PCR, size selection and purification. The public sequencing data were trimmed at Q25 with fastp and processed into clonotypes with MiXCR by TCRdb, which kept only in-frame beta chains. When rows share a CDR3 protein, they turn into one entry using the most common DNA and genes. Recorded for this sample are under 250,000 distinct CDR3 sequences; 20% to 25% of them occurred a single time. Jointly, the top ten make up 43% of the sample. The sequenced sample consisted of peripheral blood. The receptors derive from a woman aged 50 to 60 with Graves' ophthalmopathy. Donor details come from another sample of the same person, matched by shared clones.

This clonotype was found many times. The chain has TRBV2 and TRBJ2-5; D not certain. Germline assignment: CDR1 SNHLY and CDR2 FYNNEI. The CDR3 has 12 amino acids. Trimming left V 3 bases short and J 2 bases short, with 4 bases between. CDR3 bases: TGTGCCAGCAGTGACAGGCAAGAGACCCAGTACTTC. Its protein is CASSDRQETQYF.

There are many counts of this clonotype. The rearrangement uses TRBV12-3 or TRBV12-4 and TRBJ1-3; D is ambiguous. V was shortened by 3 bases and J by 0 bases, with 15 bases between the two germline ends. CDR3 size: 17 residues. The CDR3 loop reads CASSLWEAASSGNTIYF. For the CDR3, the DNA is TGTGCCAGCAGTTTGTGGGAGGCGGCTAGCTCTGGAAACACCATATATTTT.

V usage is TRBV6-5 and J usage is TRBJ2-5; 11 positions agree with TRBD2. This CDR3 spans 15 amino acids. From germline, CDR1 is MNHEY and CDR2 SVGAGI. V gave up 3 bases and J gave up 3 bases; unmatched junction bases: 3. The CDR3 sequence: CASSYVAGGEETQYF. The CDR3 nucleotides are TGTGCCAGCAGTTATGTAGCGGGAGGGGAAGAGACCCAGTACTTC.

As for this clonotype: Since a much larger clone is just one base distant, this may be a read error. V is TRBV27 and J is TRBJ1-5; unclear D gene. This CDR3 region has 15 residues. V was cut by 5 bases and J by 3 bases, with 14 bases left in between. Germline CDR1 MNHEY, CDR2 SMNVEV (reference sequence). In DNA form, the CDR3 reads TGTGCCAGCAGTGACCCTTCTGGGGTCAATCAGCCCCAGCATTTT. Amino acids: CASSDPSGVNQPQHF.

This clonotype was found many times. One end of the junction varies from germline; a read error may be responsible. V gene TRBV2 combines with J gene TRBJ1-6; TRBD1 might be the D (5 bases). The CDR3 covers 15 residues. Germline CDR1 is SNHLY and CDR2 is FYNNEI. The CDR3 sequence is CASCNRQRRNSPHHF. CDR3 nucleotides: TGTGCCAGCTGTAACCGACAGCGGCGGAATTCACCCCACCACTTT.

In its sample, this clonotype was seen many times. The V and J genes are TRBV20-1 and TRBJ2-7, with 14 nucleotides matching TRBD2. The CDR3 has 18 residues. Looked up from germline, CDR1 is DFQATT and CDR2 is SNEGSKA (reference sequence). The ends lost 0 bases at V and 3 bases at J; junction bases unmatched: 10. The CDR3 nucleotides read TGCAGTGCTAGAGATCTGGGGACTAGCGGGAGTGGGAGCTACGAGCAGTACTTC. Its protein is CSARDLGTSGSGSYEQYF.

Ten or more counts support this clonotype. The CDR3 spells CASSGRGNTEAFF. In nucleotides, the CDR3 is TGTGCCAGCAGTGGGAGGGGGAACACTGAAGCTTTCTTT. The chain joins TRBV2 to TRBJ1-1; maybe TRBD1 (5 bases). Trimming removed 4 bases from V and 1 base from J, with 7 bases in between. The CDR3 is 13 residues long. Per the germline V gene, CDR1 is SNHLY and CDR2 is FYNNEI.

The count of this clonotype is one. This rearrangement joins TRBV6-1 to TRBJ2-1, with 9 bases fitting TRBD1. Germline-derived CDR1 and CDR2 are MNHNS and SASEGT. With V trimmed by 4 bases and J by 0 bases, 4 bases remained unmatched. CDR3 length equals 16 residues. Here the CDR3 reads CASSGGDRVSYNEQFF. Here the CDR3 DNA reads TGTGCCAGCAGTGGGGGGGACAGGGTCTCCTACAATGAGCAGTTCTTC.

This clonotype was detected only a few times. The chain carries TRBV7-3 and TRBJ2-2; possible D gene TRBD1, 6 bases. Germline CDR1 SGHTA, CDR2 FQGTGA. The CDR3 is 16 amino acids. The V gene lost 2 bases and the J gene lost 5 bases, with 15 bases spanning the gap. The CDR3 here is CASSLSGTPETGELFF. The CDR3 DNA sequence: TGTGCCAGCAGCTTATCCGGGACACCAGAGACCGGGGAGCTGTTTTTT.

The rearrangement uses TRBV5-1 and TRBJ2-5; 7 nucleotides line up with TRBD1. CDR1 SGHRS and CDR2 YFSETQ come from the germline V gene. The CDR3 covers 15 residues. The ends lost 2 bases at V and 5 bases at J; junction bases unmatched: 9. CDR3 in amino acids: CASSFRQGAGETQYF. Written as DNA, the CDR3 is TGCGCCAGCAGCTTTAGACAGGGTGCGGGCGAGACCCAGTACTTC.

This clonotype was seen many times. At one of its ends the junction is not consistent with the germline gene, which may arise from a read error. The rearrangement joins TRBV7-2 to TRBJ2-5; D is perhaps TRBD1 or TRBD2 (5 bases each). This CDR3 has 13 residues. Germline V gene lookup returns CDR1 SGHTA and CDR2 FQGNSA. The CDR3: CASSGWDGYPRNF. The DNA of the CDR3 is TGTGCCAGCAGCGGTTGGGACGGATATCCTCGGAACTTC.

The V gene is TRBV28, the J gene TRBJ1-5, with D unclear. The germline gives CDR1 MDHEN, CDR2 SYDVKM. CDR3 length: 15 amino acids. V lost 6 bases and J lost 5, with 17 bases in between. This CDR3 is CASRALQITDQPQHF. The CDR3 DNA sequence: TGTGCCAGCAGAGCTCTCCAGATAACTGATCAGCCCCAGCATTTT.

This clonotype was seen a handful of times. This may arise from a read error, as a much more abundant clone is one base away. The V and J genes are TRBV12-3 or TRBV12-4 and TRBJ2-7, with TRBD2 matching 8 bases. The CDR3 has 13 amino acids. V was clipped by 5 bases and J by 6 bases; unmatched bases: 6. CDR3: CASSLHTSGEQYF. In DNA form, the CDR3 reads TGTGCCAGCAGTCTCCATACTAGCGGCGAGCAGTACTTC.

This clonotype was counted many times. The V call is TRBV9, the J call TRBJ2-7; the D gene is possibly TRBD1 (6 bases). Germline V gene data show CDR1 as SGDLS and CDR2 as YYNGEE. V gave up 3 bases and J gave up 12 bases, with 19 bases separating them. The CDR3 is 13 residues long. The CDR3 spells CASSEAAGEPRYF. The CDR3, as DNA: TGTGCCAGCAGCGAGGCCGCAGGGGAGCCGCGGTACTTC. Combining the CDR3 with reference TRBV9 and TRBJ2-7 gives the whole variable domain DSGVTQTPKHLITATGQRVTLRCSPRSGDLSVYWYQQSLDQGLQFLIQYYNGEERAKGNILERFSAQQFPDLHSELNLSSLELGDSALYFCASSEAAGEPRYFGPGTRLTVT.

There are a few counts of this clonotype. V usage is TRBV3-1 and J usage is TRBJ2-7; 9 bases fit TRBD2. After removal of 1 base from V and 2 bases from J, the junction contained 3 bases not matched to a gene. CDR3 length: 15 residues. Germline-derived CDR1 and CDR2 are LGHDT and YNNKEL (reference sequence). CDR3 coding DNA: TGTGCCAGCAGCCAAGTTAGCGGGAGCCCCTACGAGCAGTACTTC. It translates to CASSQVSGSPYEQYF.

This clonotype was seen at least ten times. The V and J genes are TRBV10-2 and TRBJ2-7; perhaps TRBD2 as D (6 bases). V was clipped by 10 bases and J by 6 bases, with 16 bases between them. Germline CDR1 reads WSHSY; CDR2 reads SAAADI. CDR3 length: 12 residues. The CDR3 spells CATRRELGEQYF. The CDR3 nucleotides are TGCGCCACCCGACGGGAGCTAGGCGAGCAGTACTTC.

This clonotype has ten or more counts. The CDR3 DNA reads as TGTGCCAGCAGCGGACTAGCGGGAGGGCGCGAGCAGTACTTC. Translation: CASSGLAGGREQYF. The V gene is TRBV11-2, the J gene TRBJ2-7; TRBD2 matches at 15 bases. From germline, CDR1 is SGHAT and CDR2 FQNNGV. This CDR3 has 14 amino acids. Trimming at V came to 5 bases and at J to 6 bases, leaving 2 bases not matched to a gene. The full variable domain, with the rest looked up from reference TRBV11-2 and TRBJ2-7, is EAGVAQSPRYKIIEKRQSVAFWCNPISGHATLYWYQQILGQGPKLLIQFQNNGVVDDSQLPKDRFSAERLKGVDSTLKIQPAKLEDSAVYLCASSGLAGGREQYFGPGTRLTVT.

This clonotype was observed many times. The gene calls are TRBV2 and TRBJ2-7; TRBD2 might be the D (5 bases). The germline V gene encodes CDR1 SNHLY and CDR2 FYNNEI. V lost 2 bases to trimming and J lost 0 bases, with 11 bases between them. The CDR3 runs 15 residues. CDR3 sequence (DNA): TGTGCCAGCAGTGAAAGCTCGGGGATCTCCTACGAGCAGTACTTC. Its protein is CASSESSGISYEQYF.

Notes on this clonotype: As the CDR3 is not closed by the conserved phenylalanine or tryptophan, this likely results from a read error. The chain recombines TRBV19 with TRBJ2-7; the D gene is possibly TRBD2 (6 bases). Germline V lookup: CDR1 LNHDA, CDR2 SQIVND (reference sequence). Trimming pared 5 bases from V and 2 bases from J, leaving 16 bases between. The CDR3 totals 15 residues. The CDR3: CASSPGSGSTYEQYL. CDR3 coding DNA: TGTGCCAGTAGTCCTGGTAGCGGATCCACCTACGAGCAGTACCTC.

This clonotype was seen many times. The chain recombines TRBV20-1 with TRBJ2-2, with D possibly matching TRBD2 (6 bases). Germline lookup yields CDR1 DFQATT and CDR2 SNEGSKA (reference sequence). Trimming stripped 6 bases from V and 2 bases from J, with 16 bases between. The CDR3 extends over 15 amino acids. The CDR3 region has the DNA TGCAGTGCCTTAGTGGCGGGAACTAACACCGGGGAGCTGTTTTTT. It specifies CSALVAGTNTGELFF.

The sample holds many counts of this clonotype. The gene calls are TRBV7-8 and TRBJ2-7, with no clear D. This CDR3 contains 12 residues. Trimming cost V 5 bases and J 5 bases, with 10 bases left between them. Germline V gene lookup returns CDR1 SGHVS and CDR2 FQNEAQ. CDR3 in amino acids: CASSGKRNEQYF. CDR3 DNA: TGTGCCAGCAGCGGCAAGAGAAACGAGCAGTACTTC.

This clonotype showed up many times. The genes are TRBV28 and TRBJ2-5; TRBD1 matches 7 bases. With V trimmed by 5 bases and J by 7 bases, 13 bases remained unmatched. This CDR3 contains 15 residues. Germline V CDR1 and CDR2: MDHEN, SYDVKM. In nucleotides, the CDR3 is TGTGCCAGCAGTCCCAGGGACAGTGGCTTACCGACCCAGTACTTC. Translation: CASSPRDSGLPTQYF.

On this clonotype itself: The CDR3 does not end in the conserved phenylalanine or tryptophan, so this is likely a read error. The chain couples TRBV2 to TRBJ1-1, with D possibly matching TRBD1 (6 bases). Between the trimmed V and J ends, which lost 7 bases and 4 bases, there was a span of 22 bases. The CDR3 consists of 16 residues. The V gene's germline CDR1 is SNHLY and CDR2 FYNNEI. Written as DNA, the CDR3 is TGTGCCAGCATTCAGAGGGGGTTTGATATGGGCACTGAAGCTTTCCTT. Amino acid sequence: CASIQRGFDMGTEAFL.

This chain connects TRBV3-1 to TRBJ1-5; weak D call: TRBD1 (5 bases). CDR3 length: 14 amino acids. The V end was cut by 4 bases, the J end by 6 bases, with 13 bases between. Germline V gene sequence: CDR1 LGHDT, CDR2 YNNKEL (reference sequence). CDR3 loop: CASSRSTVRQPQHF. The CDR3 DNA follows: TGTGCCAGCAGCCGATCGACAGTCCGTCAGCCCCAGCATTTT.

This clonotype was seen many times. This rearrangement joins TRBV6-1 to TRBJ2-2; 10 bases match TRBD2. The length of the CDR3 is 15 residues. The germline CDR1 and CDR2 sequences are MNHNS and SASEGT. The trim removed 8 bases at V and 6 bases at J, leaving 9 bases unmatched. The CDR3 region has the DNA TGTGCCAGCGGAAGCGGGAGGGCCTCAGCCGGGGAGCTGTTTTTT. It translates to CASGSGRASAGELFF.

The DNA of the CDR3 is TGCAGTGCTAGCAGAATATCCTATGGCTACACCTTC. It yields the protein CSASRISYGYTF. This chain uses TRBV20-1 with TRBJ1-2, with D hard to call. V lost 3 bases and J lost 4, with 9 bases in between. CDR3 size: 12 residues. Germline V lookup: CDR1 DFQATT, CDR2 SNEGSKA (reference sequence).

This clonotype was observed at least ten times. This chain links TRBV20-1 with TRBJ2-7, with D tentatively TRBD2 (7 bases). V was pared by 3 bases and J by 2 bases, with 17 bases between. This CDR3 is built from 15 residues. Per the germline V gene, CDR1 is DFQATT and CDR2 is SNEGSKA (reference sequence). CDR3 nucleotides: TGCAGTGCTAGCCCACGGGGGGCTAGCGCCTACGAGCAGTACTTC. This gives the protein CSASPRGASAYEQYF.

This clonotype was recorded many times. The CDR3 sequence is CASSWGGSPSNEQFF. DNA of the CDR3: TGCGCCAGCAGCTGGGGTGGGTCCCCAAGCAATGAGCAGTTCTTC. The genes are TRBV5-1 and TRBJ2-1; D is unresolved. V gave up 3 bases and J gave up 6 bases, with 16 bases separating them. Germline V lookup: CDR1 SGHRS, CDR2 YFSETQ. This CDR3 is 15 amino acids long.